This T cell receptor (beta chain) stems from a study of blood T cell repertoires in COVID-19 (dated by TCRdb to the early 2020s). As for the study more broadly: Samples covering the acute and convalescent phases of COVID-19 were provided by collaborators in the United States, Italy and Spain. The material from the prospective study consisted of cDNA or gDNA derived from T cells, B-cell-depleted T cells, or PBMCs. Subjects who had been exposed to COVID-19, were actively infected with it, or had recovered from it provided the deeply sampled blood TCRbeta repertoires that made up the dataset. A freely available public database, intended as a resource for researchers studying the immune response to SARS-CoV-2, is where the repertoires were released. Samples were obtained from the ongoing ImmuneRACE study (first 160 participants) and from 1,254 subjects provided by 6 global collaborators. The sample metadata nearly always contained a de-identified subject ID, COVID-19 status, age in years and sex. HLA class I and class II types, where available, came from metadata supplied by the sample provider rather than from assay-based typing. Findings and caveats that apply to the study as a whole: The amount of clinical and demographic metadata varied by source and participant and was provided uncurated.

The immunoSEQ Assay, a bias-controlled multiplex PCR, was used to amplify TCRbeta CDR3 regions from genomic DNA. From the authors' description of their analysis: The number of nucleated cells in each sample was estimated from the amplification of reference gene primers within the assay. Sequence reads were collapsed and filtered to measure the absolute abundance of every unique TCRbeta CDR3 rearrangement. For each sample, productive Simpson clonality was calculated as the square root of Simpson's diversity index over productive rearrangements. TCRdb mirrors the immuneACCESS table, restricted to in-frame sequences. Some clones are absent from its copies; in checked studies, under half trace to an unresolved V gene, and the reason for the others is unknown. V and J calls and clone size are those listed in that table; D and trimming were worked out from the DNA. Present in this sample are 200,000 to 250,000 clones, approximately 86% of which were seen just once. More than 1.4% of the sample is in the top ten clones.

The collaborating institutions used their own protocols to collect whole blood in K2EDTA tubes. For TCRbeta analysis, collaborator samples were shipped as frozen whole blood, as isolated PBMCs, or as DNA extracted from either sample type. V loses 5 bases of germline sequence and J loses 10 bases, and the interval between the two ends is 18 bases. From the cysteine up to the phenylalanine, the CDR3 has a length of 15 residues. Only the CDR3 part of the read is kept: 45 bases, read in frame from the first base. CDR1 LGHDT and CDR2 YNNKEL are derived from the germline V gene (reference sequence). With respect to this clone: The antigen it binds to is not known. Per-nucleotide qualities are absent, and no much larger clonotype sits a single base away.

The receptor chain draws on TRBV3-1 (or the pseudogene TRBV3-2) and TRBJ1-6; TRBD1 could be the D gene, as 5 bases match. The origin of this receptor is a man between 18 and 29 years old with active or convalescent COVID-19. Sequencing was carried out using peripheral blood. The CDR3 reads CASSSFARDSSPLHF. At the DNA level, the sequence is TGTGCCAGCAGCAGCTTTGCCAGGGACTCGTCACCCCTCCACTTT.